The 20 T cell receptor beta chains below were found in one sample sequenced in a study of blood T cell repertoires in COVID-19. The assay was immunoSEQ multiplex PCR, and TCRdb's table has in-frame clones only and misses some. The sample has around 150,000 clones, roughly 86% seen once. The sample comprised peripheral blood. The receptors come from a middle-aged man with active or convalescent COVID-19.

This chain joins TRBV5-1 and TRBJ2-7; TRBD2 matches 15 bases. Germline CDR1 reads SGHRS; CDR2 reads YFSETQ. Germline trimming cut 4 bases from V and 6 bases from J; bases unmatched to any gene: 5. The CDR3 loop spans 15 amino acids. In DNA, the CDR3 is TGCGCCAGCAGCAGGACTAGCGGGAGGGGAGTCGAGCAGTACTTC. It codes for CASSRTSGRGVEQYF.

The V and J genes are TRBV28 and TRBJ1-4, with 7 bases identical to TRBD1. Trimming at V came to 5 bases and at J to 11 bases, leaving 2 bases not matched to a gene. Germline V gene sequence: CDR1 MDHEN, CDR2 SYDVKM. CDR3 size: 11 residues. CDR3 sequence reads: CASSLRGKLFF. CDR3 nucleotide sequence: TGTGCCAGCAGTCTCAGGGGGAAACTGTTTTTT.

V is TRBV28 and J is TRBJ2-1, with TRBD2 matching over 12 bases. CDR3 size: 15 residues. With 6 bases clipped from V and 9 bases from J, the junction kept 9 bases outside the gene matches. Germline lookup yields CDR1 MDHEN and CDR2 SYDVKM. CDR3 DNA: TGTGCCAGCAGATCGACTAGCGGGAGAAAGCTTGAGCAGTTCTTC. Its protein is CASRSTSGRKLEQFF.

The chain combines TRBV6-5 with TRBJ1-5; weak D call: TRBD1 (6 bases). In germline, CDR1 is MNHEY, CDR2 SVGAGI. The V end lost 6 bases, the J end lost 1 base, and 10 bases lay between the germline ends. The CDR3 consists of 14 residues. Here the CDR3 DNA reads TGTGCCAGCAGATACGGACAGAGCAATCAGCCCCAGCATTTT. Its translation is CASRYGQSNQPQHF.

The CDR3 here is CASRDDRGFYNEQFF. The CDR3 nucleotides are TGTGCCAGTAGGGATGACAGGGGGTTTTACAATGAGCAGTTCTTC. The chain recombines TRBV19 with TRBJ2-1; 9 nucleotides agree with TRBD1. CDR3 length: 15 residues. With 6 bases clipped from V and 4 bases from J, the junction kept 7 bases outside the gene matches. The germline V gene has CDR1 LNHDA and CDR2 SQIVND (reference sequence).

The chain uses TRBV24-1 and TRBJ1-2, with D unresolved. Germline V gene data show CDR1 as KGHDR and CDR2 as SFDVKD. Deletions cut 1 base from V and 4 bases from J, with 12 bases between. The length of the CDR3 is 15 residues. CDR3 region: CATSDFREGSYGYTF. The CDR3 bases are TGTGCCACCAGTGATTTTAGGGAAGGGAGCTATGGCTACACCTTC.

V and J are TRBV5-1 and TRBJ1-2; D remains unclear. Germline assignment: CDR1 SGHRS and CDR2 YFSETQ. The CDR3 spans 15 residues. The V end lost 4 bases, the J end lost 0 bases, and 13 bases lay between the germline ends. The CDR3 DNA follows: TGCGCCAGCAGCGCCGGTGGAGGATCTAACTATGGCTACACCTTC. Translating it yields CASSAGGGSNYGYTF.

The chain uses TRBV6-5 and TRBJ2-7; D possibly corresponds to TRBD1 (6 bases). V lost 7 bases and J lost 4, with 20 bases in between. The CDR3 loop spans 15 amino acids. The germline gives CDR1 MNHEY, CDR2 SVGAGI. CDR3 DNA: TGTGCCAGCATCAAGGGGGAAGGGGTTGCTTACGAGCAGTACTTC. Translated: CASIKGEGVAYEQYF.

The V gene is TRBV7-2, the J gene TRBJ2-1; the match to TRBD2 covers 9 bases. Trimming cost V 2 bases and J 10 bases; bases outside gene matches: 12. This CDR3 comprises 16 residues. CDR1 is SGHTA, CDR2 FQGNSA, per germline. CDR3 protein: CASSLRAGGPSGEQFF. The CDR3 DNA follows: TGTGCCAGCAGCTTACGGGCGGGAGGGCCGTCTGGGGAGCAGTTCTTC.

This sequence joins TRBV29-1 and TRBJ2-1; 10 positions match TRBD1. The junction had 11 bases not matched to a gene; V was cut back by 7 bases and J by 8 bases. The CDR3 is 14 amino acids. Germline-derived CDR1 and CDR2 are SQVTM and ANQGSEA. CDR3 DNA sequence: TGCAGCGCCCAAGTGGGACAGGGGACGCATGAGCAGTTCTTC. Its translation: CSAQVGQGTHEQFF.

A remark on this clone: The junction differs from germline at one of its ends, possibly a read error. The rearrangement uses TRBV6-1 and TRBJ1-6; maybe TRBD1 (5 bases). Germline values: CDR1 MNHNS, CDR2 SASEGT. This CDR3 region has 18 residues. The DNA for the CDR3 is TGTGCCAGCAATGAAGGCAAGGGGTTAAGCTCCTATAATTCACCCCTCCACTTT. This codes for CASNEGKGLSSYNSPLHF.

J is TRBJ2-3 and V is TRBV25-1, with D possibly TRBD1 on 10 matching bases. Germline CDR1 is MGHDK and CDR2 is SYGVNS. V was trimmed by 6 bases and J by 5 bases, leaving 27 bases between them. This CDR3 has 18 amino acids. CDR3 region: CASRGQGGGSGRGDTQYF. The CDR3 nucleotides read TGTGCCAGCAGAGGACAGGGGGGAGGTAGCGGGAGAGGAGATACGCAGTATTTT.

CDR3 amino acids: CASRSRTSGRLEQFF. DNA for the CDR3: TGTGCCAGCAGGTCCCGGACTAGTGGTCGGCTGGAGCAGTTCTTC. V is TRBV28 and J is TRBJ2-1; 7 nucleotides match TRBD2. The germline gives CDR1 MDHEN, CDR2 SYDVKM. V trimming: 6 bases; J trimming: 10 bases; junction bases outside the gene matches: 15. This CDR3 region has 15 residues.

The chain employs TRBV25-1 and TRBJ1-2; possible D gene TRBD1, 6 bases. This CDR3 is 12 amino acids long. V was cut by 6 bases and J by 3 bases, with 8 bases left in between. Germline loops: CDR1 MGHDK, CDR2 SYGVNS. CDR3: CASREGDYGYTF. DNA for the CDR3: TGTGCCAGCAGAGAGGGGGACTATGGCTACACCTTC.

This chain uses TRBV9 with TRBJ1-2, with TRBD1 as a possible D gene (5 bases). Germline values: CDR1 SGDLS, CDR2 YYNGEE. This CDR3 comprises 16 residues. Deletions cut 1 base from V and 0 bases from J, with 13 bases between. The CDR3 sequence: CASSVPRDGPNYGYTF. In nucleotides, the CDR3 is TGTGCCAGCAGCGTACCGCGGGACGGTCCTAACTATGGCTACACCTTC. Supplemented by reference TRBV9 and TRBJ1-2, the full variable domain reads DSGVTQTPKHLITATGQRVTLRCSPRSGDLSVYWYQQSLDQGLQFLIQYYNGEERAKGNILERFSAQQFPDLHSELNLSSLELGDSALYFCASSVPRDGPNYGYTFGSGTRLTVV.

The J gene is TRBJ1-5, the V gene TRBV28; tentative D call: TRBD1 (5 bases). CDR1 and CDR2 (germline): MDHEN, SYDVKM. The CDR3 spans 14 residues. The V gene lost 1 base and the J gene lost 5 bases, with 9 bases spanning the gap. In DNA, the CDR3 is TGTGCCAGCAGTTTATCTGCAGGGTATCAGCCCCAGCATTTT. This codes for CASSLSAGYQPQHF.

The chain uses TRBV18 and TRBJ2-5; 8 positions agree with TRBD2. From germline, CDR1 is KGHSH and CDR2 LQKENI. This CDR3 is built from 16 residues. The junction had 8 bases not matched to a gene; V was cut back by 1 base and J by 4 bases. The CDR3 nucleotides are TGTGCCAGCTCACCACAACGGGAGGGCCTGGGAGAGACCCAGTACTTC. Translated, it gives CASSPQREGLGETQYF.

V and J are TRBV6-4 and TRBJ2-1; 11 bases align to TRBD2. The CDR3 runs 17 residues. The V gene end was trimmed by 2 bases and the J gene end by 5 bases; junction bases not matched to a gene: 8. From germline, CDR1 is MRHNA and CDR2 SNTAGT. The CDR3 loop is CASSDPLTSGKNNEQFF. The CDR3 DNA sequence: TGTGCCAGCAGTGACCCCTTGACTAGCGGGAAAAACAATGAGCAGTTCTTC.

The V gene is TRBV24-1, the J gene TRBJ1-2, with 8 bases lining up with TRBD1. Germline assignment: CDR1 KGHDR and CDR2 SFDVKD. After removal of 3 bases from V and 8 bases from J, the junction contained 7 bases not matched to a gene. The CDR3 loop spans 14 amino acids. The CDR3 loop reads CATSDKGQGGGYTF. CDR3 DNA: TGTGCCACCAGTGATAAAGGACAGGGAGGAGGCTACACCTTC.

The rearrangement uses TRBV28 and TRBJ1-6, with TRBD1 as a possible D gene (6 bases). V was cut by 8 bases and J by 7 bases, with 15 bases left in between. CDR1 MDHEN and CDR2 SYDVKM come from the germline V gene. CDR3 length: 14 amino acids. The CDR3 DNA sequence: TGTGCCAGCGTCCCGGGGGGGCGGAATTCACCCCTCCACTTT. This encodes CASVPGGRNSPLHF.